This T cell receptor (beta chain) was sequenced during a study of cytomegalovirus exposure and HLA in healthy donors. Overall study results and limits: Both high specificity and high sensitivity reportedly marked the classifier's diagnosis of cytomegalovirus status. Most TCR sequences showed up rarely, but some public TCRs showed up in many donors. A subsequent analysis found that TCR clusters from the first cohort also tended to co-occur in the roughly 120 validation repertoires, with about 95% of cluster scores above 0.

From germline, CDR1 is LNHNV and CDR2 YYDKDF (reference sequence). The CDR3 is 12 residues long. Trimming removed 3 bases from V and 10 bases from J, with 9 bases in between. Note on this clone: Its antigen is as yet unknown.

The donors were in the approximately 130-subject validation cohort, distinct from the roughly 700-subject first cohort. Profiling relied on immunoSEQ multiplex PCR, and the TCRdb table lists in-frame clones only, not all of them. The table includes about 170,000 clones, more than 75% detected once. This TCR derives from a young man in good health and CMV-seropositive. Sequencing was carried out using PBMCs. The chain combines TRBV15 with TRBJ1-4, with D perhaps TRBD1 (5 bases). In DNA, the CDR3 is TGTGCCACCAGCAGGGGGGAGGGAAAACTGTTTTTT. This translates into CATSRGEGKLFF.